Presented here are 27 T cell receptor beta chains from one specimen sequenced in a study of cytomegalovirus exposure and HLA in healthy donors. Primers for the PCR totalled 60 Vbeta and 13 Jbeta. Produced via immunoSEQ multiplex PCR; TCRdb's table is partial and in-frame only. This sample has approximately 150,000 clones, with 60% to 80% found just once. Sequencing input: PBMCs. These receptors were collected from a woman aged 40 to 49 in good health and CMV-seropositive.

The rearrangement joins TRBV7-6 to TRBJ1-1; D unresolved. The germline V and J ends were trimmed by 3 bases and 3 bases, with 8 bases remaining between them. There are 13 residues in the CDR3. Per the germline V gene, CDR1 is SGHVS and CDR2 is FNYEAQ. The CDR3: CASSLEGHTEAFF. The DNA of the CDR3 is TGTGCCAGCAGCTTGGAGGGCCACACTGAAGCTTTCTTT.

This clone occurred a few times. V is TRBV2 and J is TRBJ2-3; D unresolved. Germline-derived CDR1 and CDR2 are SNHLY and FYNNEI. This CDR3 is built from 15 residues. The V gene lost 1 base and the J gene lost 3 bases, with 11 bases spanning the gap. The CDR3 sequence: CASSEGRSETDTQYF. The CDR3 DNA is TGTGCCAGCAGTGAAGGTCGGTCTGAAACAGATACGCAGTATTTT.

To note about this clone: The conserved final phenylalanine or tryptophan is absent from the CDR3, which likely points to a read error. The DNA is omitted, as the CDR3 cannot be located on it reliably, and the CDR3 follows TCRdb's listing. J is TRBJ2-7 and V is TRBV6-5; TRBD2, the table's D call, lacks a check against the DNA. The germline CDR1 and CDR2 sequences are MNHEY and SVGAGI. With termini counted, the CDR3 has 9 amino acids. CDR3 sequence: CASSCQGSI.

This clone was seen only a few times. CDR3 residues: CASSQGQAGDSPLHF. In DNA form, the CDR3 reads TGTGCCAGCAGCCAGGGACAGGCCGGCGATTCACCCCTCCACTTT. The rearrangement links TRBV7-2 to TRBJ1-6; 8 bases are a match to TRBD1. Germline loops: CDR1 SGHTA, CDR2 FQGNSA. The ends lost 5 bases at V and 8 bases at J; junction bases unmatched: 8. This CDR3 is built from 15 residues.

The V call is TRBV9, the J call TRBJ2-7; 7 nucleotides agree with TRBD1. Germline V gene data show CDR1 as SGDLS and CDR2 as YYNGEE. The length of the CDR3 is 14 residues. The ends lost 3 bases at V and 4 bases at J; junction bases unmatched: 7. Here the CDR3 reads CASSASGTDYEQYF. The CDR3 DNA reads as TGTGCCAGCAGCGCCTCCGGGACAGATTACGAGCAGTACTTC.

The chain links TRBV19 to TRBJ2-5; a weak D match, TRBD1 (6 bases). The germline V gene encodes CDR1 LNHDA and CDR2 SQIVND (reference sequence). The CDR3 consists of 13 residues. The germline V and J ends were trimmed by 5 bases and 2 bases, with 9 bases remaining between them. The DNA for the CDR3 is TGTGCCAGTAGTCCAGGGGCACAAGAGACCCAGTACTTC. Translating gives CASSPGAQETQYF.

The rearrangement links TRBV11-2 to TRBJ1-3, with TRBD1 as a possible D gene (5 bases). CDR3 size: 14 residues. Deletions cut 5 bases from V and 0 bases from J, with 8 bases between. Germline CDR1 is SGHAT and CDR2 is FQNNGV. The CDR3 nucleotides read TGTGCCAGCAGCCCACAGGCCTCTGGAAACACCATATATTTT. It encodes CASSPQASGNTIYF.

This clone has just a few counts. The rearrangement joins TRBV5-4 to TRBJ2-1; 9 bases are shared with TRBD1. With 5 bases clipped from V and 1 base from J, the junction kept 4 bases outside the gene matches. Germline V lookup: CDR1 SGHNT, CDR2 YYREEE (reference sequence). The CDR3 totals 15 residues. The CDR3: CASRTGTGSYNEQFF. The CDR3 bases are TGTGCCAGCAGGACCGGGACAGGGTCCTACAATGAGCAGTTCTTC.

Regarding this clone: One junction end does not reproduce the germline sequence, and a read error may be involved. The V call is TRBV7-9, the J call TRBJ2-5, with 12 nucleotides matching TRBD2. This CDR3 contains 14 residues. Germline-derived CDR1 and CDR2 are SEHNR and FQNEAQ (reference sequence). The CDR3 loop is CASSLAGGQETQYF. CDR3 DNA: TGTGCCAGCAGCCTAGCGGGGGGGCAAGAGACCCAGTACTTC. The variable domain in full, completed from reference TRBV7-9 and TRBJ2-5, reads DTGVSQNPRHKITKRGQNVTFRCDPISEHNRLYWYRQTLGQGPEFLTYFQNEAQLEKSRLLSDRFSAERPKGSFSTLEIQRTEQGDSAMYLCASSLAGGQETQYFGPGTRLLVL.

Comments on this clone: At one end the junction does not follow the germline gene, possibly because of a read error. V and J are TRBV7-9 and TRBJ2-7; the match to TRBD2 covers 10 bases. Germline values: CDR1 SEHNR, CDR2 FQNEAQ (reference sequence). The CDR3 covers 15 residues. Here the CDR3 DNA reads TGTTCCAGCAGCTTAGAACTAGCGGGAACCTACGAGCAGTACTTC. Translating gives CSSSLELAGTYEQYF.

The gene calls are TRBV19 and TRBJ2-7; maybe TRBD1 (5 bases). The CDR3 consists of 15 residues. Trimming took 5 bases from V and 2 from J, leaving 16 bases between them. The germline V gene encodes CDR1 LNHDA and CDR2 SQIVND (reference sequence). The CDR3 nucleotides read TGTGCCAGTAGTCTCCGGGCTGAAGGGGCCTACGAGCAGTACTTC. This gives the protein CASSLRAEGAYEQYF. Drawing the rest from reference TRBV19 and TRBJ2-7, the complete variable domain is DGGITQSPKYLFRKEGQNVTLSCEQNLNHDAMYWYRQDPGQGLRLIYYSQIVNDFQKGDIAEGYSVSREKKESFPLTVTSAQKNPTAFYLCASSLRAEGAYEQYFGPGTRLTVT.

The chain joins TRBV4-1 to TRBJ2-5; 7 nucleotides align to TRBD1. CDR3 length: 16 amino acids. The trim removed 1 base at V and 4 bases at J, leaving 9 bases unmatched. Germline loops: CDR1 MGHRA, CDR2 YSYEKL. CDR3 sequence: CASSQGGKGAGETQYF. CDR3 in DNA: TGCGCCAGCAGCCAAGGAGGGAAGGGGGCGGGAGAGACCCAGTACTTC.

This chain joins TRBV9 and TRBJ1-5; a possible D gene is TRBD1 (5 bases). This CDR3 spans 14 amino acids. V was trimmed by 3 bases and J by 5 bases, leaving 12 bases between them. CDR1 SGDLS and CDR2 YYNGEE come from the germline V gene. The CDR3, as DNA: TGTGCCAGCAGCGCCCAGGGCCAGGATCAGCCCCAGCATTTT. As protein: CASSAQGQDQPQHF.

The chain employs TRBV11-2 and TRBJ1-4; TRBD1 matches 9 bases. The ends lost 5 bases at V and 4 bases at J; junction bases unmatched: 2. In germline, CDR1 is SGHAT, CDR2 FQNNGV. CDR3 length: 14 amino acids. For the CDR3, the DNA is TGTGCCAGCAGCCGGGACAGGGTTAATGAAAAACTGTTTTTT. Its protein product is CASSRDRVNEKLFF. The full variable domain, with the rest looked up from reference TRBV11-2 and TRBJ1-4, is EAGVAQSPRYKIIEKRQSVAFWCNPISGHATLYWYQQILGQGPKLLIQFQNNGVVDDSQLPKDRFSAERLKGVDSTLKIQPAKLEDSAVYLCASSRDRVNEKLFFGSGTQLSVL.

This chain links TRBV7-7 with TRBJ2-5; 9 bases are a match to TRBD1. V lost 1 base to trimming and J lost 2 bases; unmatched junction nucleotides: 2. Germline values: CDR1 SSHAT, CDR2 FNYEAQ (reference sequence). There are 15 residues in the CDR3. The CDR3 DNA reads as TGTGCCAGCAGCTTAGGGACAGGGGTTCAAGAGACCCAGTACTTC. Translated: CASSLGTGVQETQYF. The full variable domain, rest sourced from reference TRBV7-7 and TRBJ2-5, is GAGVSQSPRYKVTKRGQDVTLRCDPISSHATLYWYQQALGQGPEFLTYFNYEAQPDKSGLPSDRFSAERPEGSISTLTIQRTEQRDSAMYRCASSLGTGVQETQYFGPGTRLLVL.

The chain carries TRBV7-6 and TRBJ2-5; 11 nucleotides align to TRBD2. The J segment lost 5 bases and the V segment lost 5 bases, leaving 10 bases of the junction unmatched. This CDR3 region has 16 residues. Germline V CDR1 and CDR2: SGHVS, FNYEAQ. CDR3 loop: CASSPLAGGRWETQYF. CDR3 nucleotides: TGTGCCAGCAGCCCTTTAGCGGGGGGGAGATGGGAGACCCAGTACTTC. Filled out from reference TRBV7-6 and TRBJ2-5, the complete variable domain reads GAGVSQSPRYKVTKRGQDVALRCDPISGHVSLYWYRQALGQGPEFLTYFNYEAQQDKSGLPNDRFSAERPEGSISTLTIQRTEQRDSAMYRCASSPLAGGRWETQYFGPGTRLLVL.

The chain uses TRBV4-1 and TRBJ2-7; D might be TRBD2 (6 bases). Deletions cut 0 bases from V and 3 bases from J, with 12 bases between. The CDR3 is 15 residues long. The germline V gene has CDR1 MGHRA and CDR2 YSYEKL. The chain's CDR3 is CASSQEAAGFYEQYF. The CDR3 nucleotides are TGCGCCAGCAGCCAAGAGGCGGCGGGATTCTACGAGCAGTACTTC.

This clone was picked up one time. The rearrangement uses TRBV2 and TRBJ1-1, with 10 bases identical to TRBD1. The CDR3 totals 18 residues. The V and J ends lost 4 bases and 0 bases, in that order; junction bases with no gene match: 11. CDR1 and CDR2 (germline): SNHLY, FYNNEI. CDR3 amino acids: CASSAGTGVWSMNTEAFF. CDR3 DNA sequence: TGTGCCAGCAGTGCGGGGACAGGGGTTTGGAGCATGAACACTGAAGCTTTCTTT.

This clone was seen only a few times. The V gene is TRBV7-2, the J gene TRBJ2-3, with TRBD1 matching 8 bases. The CDR3 sequence is 15 residues long. Germline CDR1 is SGHTA and CDR2 is FQGNSA. The trim removed 3 bases at V and 7 bases at J, leaving 9 bases unmatched. The CDR3 loop is CASSLDRDSWNTQYF. The CDR3, as DNA: TGTGCCAGCAGCTTGGACAGGGATAGTTGGAATACGCAGTATTTT.

The gene calls are TRBV10-3 and TRBJ1-1; 7 positions agree with TRBD1. J lost 0 bases, V lost 5 bases, and 3 bases had no gene match. The CDR3 loop spans 14 amino acids. Per the germline V gene, CDR1 is ENHRY and CDR2 is SYGVKD. The CDR3 region has the DNA TGTGCCATCAGTTCGACAGGGATGAACACTGAAGCTTTCTTT. Translation gives CAISSTGMNTEAFF.

To note about this clone: Other DNA sequences of this sample code for an identical CDR3. The chain uses TRBV28 and TRBJ2-3, with D possibly being TRBD2 (5 bases). This CDR3 comprises 14 residues. V gave up 2 bases and J gave up 0 bases, with 6 bases separating them. CDR1 MDHEN and CDR2 SYDVKM come from the germline V gene. The CDR3, as DNA: TGTGCCAGCAGTTTAGGGAGTAGCACAGATACGCAGTATTTT. Residues: CASSLGSSTDTQYF.

This chain links TRBV7-2 with TRBJ2-1; 7 bases match TRBD2. CDR3 length: 13 amino acids. Germline loops: CDR1 SGHTA, CDR2 FQGNSA. With V trimmed by 1 base and J by 10 bases, 4 bases remained unmatched. The CDR3 bases are TGTGCCAGCAGCTTAGGGGAAGCGGGGGAGCAGTTCTTC. It encodes CASSLGEAGEQFF.

The J gene is TRBJ2-3, the V gene TRBV5-1; tentative D call: TRBD1 (5 bases). This CDR3 spans 16 amino acids. Germline V gene sequence: CDR1 SGHRS, CDR2 YFSETQ. V was shortened by 0 bases and J by 3 bases, with 14 bases between the two germline ends. CDR3 region: CASSLALPQATDTQYF. In DNA, the CDR3 is TGCGCCAGCAGCTTGGCACTACCACAGGCGACAGATACGCAGTATTTT. Full variable domain (rest looked up from reference TRBV5-1 and TRBJ2-3): KAGVTQTPRYLIKTRGQQVTLSCSPISGHRSVSWYQQTPGQGLQFLFEYFSETQRNKGNFPGRFSGRQFSNSRSEMNVSTLELGDSALYLCASSLALPQATDTQYFGPGTRLTVL.

The rearrangement links TRBV15 to TRBJ1-1, with D perhaps TRBD1 (5 bases). CDR1 and CDR2 (germline): LNHNV, YYDKDF (reference sequence). The CDR3 is 17 amino acids. V was pared by 0 bases and J by 4 bases, with 18 bases between. The CDR3 region has the DNA TGTGCCACCAGCAGAGATTTTGTGGGGGGTGGATCCACTGAAGCTTTCTTT. Translating gives CATSRDFVGGGSTEAFF.

V usage is TRBV5-1 and J usage is TRBJ1-2; D uncertain. The CDR3 runs 15 residues. V gave up 4 bases and J gave up 8 bases, with 21 bases separating them. Germline CDR1 and CDR2: SGHRS and YFSETQ. As DNA, the CDR3 is TGCGCCAGCAGCGTTGGAGACCCGGTCGGTCGAGGCTACACCTTC. Translating it yields CASSVGDPVGRGYTF.

This clone was observed once. This chain links TRBV5-1 with TRBJ2-3, with D unresolved. V was shortened by 0 bases and J by 0 bases, with 8 bases between the two germline ends. Per germline, CDR1 SGHRS and CDR2 YFSETQ. CDR3 length equals 15 residues. CDR3 nucleotides: TGCGCCAGCAGCTTGGAACAGTATAGCACAGATACGCAGTATTTT. As protein: CASSLEQYSTDTQYF. The full variable domain, in which reference TRBV5-1 and TRBJ2-3 provide the parts outside the CDR3, is KAGVTQTPRYLIKTRGQQVTLSCSPISGHRSVSWYQQTPGQGLQFLFEYFSETQRNKGNFPGRFSGRQFSNSRSEMNVSTLELGDSALYLCASSLEQYSTDTQYFGPGTRLTVL.

This rearrangement joins TRBV5-4 to TRBJ2-3; 8 bases line up with TRBD2. V lost 4 bases and J lost 3; bases outside the gene matches: 10. Germline CDR1 and CDR2: SGHNT and YYREEE (reference sequence). The CDR3 consists of 16 residues. The chain's CDR3 is CASSPQGSGKTDTQYF. In DNA form, the CDR3 reads TGTGCCAGCAGCCCCCAGGGTAGCGGGAAGACAGATACGCAGTATTTT.